Listed below are T cell receptor beta chains from one sample, sequenced in a study of T-cell memory formation after mild COVID-19. Each CDR3 protein is one row after TCRdb ran MiXCR on the 5' RACE reads. The repertoire holds roughly 450,000 distinct CDR3 sequences, with more than 15% as singletons. Material: PBMCs or a T cell subset sorted from them (not recorded which). The receptors come from a man aged 18 to 29 who had mild COVID-19 (a few samples of this study predate the infection). Cell type and time point are not known. Each CDR3 is given with its conserved first and last residue. D genes are given only for firm matches. Clone size is stated in some rows and not others, as once, few, many or a class when expanded.

V gene,clone size,J gene,D gene,CDR3 protein,CDR3 DNA
TRBV12-3/TRBV12-4,.,TRBJ2-1,TRBD1,CASWPTGVNEQFF,TGTGCCAGCTGGCCGACAGGGGTCAATGAGCAGTTCTTC
TRBV7-2,.,TRBJ1-2,TRBD1,CASSFVDRGRVGYTF,TGTGCCAGCAGCTTTGTAGACAGGGGCAGGGTTGGCTACACCTTC
TRBV5-1,many,TRBJ2-1,TRBD1,CASGVTGAPYNEQFF,TGCGCCAGCGGAGTAACAGGGGCGCCGTACAATGAGCAGTTCTTC
TRBV29-1,few,TRBJ1-1,.,CSVEPWDNTEAFF,TGCAGCGTTGAACCTTGGGATAACACTGAAGCTTTCTTT
TRBV20-1,.,TRBJ2-3,TRBD1,CSARAPRGQRFTDTQYF,TGCAGTGCTAGAGCCCCGAGGGGGCAGAGATTCACAGATACGCAGTATTTT
TRBV5-1,many,TRBJ2-3,.,CASSLGGTSSTDTQYF,TGCGCCAGCAGCTTGGGCGGCACGTCTAGCACAGATACGCAGTATTTT
TRBV20-1,.,TRBJ2-3,.,CSAPTAGTDTQYF,TGCAGTGCTCCAACAGCGGGCACAGATACGCAGTATTTT
TRBV5-1,few,TRBJ2-1,.,CASSSGNRDNEQFF,TGCGCCAGCAGCTCAGGGAATAGGGACAATGAGCAGTTCTTC
TRBV20-1,.,TRBJ2-3,TRBD1,CSARGRVTGGTDTQYF,TGCAGTGCTAGAGGGAGGGTGACAGGGGGCACAGATACGCAGTATTTT
TRBV9,few,TRBJ1-1,.,CASSVVERTEAFF,TGTGCCAGCAGCGTAGTCGAAAGGACTGAAGCTTTCTTT
TRBV2,few,TRBJ2-3,TRBD2,CASRGDPDTQYF,TGTGCCAGCCGGGGGGACCCGGATACGCAGTATTTT
TRBV2,.,TRBJ2-1,.,CASNPGGYYNEQFF,TGTGCCAGCAACCCCGGGGGCTACTACAATGAGCAGTTCTTC